A selection of T cell receptor beta chains follows, all from one sample in a study of T cells in Graves' hyperthyroidism and ophthalmopathy. TCRdb itself ran the multiplex PCR reads through MiXCR, one entry per CDR3 protein. The sample shows 270,000 or so distinct CDR3 sequences, less than 30% of them seen only once. Sequenced input: blood. The origin of the receptors is a man aged 35-49 years with Graves' hyperthyroidism that later progressed to Graves' ophthalmopathy. CDR3s include the opening cysteine and the closing phenylalanine or tryptophan. The D gene is left open where the match is weak. Not every row has a clone size; where given, it reads once, few, many or a size class.

D gene: TRBD1; V gene: TRBV10-3; clone size: many; J gene: TRBJ2-7; CDR3 DNA: TGTGCCACACGGACAGGGGGCTTCTACGAGCAGTACTTC; CDR3 protein: CATRTGGFYEQYF
D gene: -; V gene: TRBV13; clone size: many; J gene: TRBJ2-7; CDR3 DNA: TGTGCCAGCAGCCACACGGGACTCCAGATCTACGAGCAGTACTTC; CDR3 protein: CASSHTGLQIYEQYF
D gene: -; V gene: TRBV15; clone size: -; J gene: TRBJ1-2; CDR3 DNA: TGTGCCACCAGCAGAGATGGGTCGGGCTACACCTTC; CDR3 protein: CATSRDGSGYTF
D gene: -; V gene: TRBV3-1; clone size: many; J gene: TRBJ2-5; CDR3 DNA: TGTGCCAGCAGCCAAATCAGACAGGACAAAGAGACCCAGTACTTC; CDR3 protein: CASSQIRQDKETQYF
D gene: -; V gene: TRBV15; clone size: few; J gene: TRBJ1-5; CDR3 DNA: TGTGCCACCAGCAGAGATCTATTTTTGGGGAGTCAGCCCCAGCATTTT; CDR3 protein: CATSRDLFLGSQPQHF
D gene: TRBD2; V gene: TRBV11-1; clone size: -; J gene: TRBJ2-2; CDR3 DNA: TGTGCCAGCAGCTCTGGGACTAGCGGGAGAATAACCGGGGAGCTGTTTTTT; CDR3 protein: CASSSGTSGRITGELFF
D gene: TRBD1; V gene: TRBV27; clone size: many; J gene: TRBJ1-5; CDR3 DNA: TGTGCCAGCAGTTCCCGGACAGGCTGGGGTGATGAGGCCCAGCATTTT; CDR3 protein: CASSSRTGWGDEAQHF
D gene: TRBD1; V gene: TRBV5-5; clone size: many; J gene: TRBJ1-5; CDR3 DNA: TGTGCCAGCAGCTTGGCCAGGGGGGGTCGCCAGCCCCAGCATTTT; CDR3 protein: CASSLARGGRQPQHF
D gene: TRBD2; V gene: TRBV5-4; clone size: many; J gene: TRBJ2-7; CDR3 DNA: TGTGCCAGCAGCTTGGGACTAGCGTCTAACTACGAGCAGTACTTC; CDR3 protein: CASSLGLASNYEQYF
D gene: -; V gene: TRBV3-1; clone size: many; J gene: TRBJ2-2; CDR3 DNA: TGTGCCAGCAGCCAAGCTGGGGAGCTGTTTTTT; CDR3 protein: CASSQAGELFF
D gene: -; V gene: TRBV6-1; clone size: -; J gene: TRBJ2-7; CDR3 DNA: TGTGCCAGCAGCCCCACTGGGGCAGACGAGCAGTACTTC; CDR3 protein: CASSPTGADEQYF
D gene: -; V gene: TRBV28; clone size: many; J gene: TRBJ2-2; CDR3 DNA: TGTGCCAGCAGTTTTTTAGGCAGGGGAAACACCGGGGAGCTGTTTTTT; CDR3 protein: CASSFLGRGNTGELFF
D gene: TRBD1; V gene: TRBV5-6; clone size: many; J gene: TRBJ2-6; CDR3 DNA: TGTGCCAGCAGCTCATACCGGGACAGGGCCTCTGGGGCCAACGTCCTGACTTTC; CDR3 protein: CASSSYRDRASGANVLTF
D gene: -; V gene: TRBV6-5; clone size: -; J gene: TRBJ2-7; CDR3 DNA: TGTGCCAGCAGTTACATCCGCGGGCAGCAGTACTTC; CDR3 protein: CASSYIRGQQYF
D gene: -; V gene: TRBV2; clone size: many; J gene: TRBJ2-7; CDR3 DNA: TGTGCCAGCAGAGACGATTCCTACGAGCAGTACTTC; CDR3 protein: CASRDDSYEQYF
D gene: -; V gene: TRBV2; clone size: many; J gene: TRBJ2-5; CDR3 DNA: TGTGCCGAGCTGGGGCGAAACCAAGAGACCCAGTACTTC; CDR3 protein: CAELGRNQETQYF
D gene: TRBD1; V gene: TRBV6-1; clone size: -; J gene: TRBJ1-2; CDR3 DNA: TGTGCCAGCAGTCTGAACTTACTGGACAGGGCGTATAGAGGCTACACCTTC; CDR3 protein: CASSLNLLDRAYRGYTF
D gene: -; V gene: TRBV6-2/TRBV6-3; clone size: -; J gene: TRBJ2-7; CDR3 DNA: TGTGCCAGCAGGCCCCTTGGGGGAAGCTCCTACGAGCAGTACTTC; CDR3 protein: CASRPLGGSSYEQYF
D gene: -; V gene: TRBV19; clone size: many; J gene: TRBJ2-7; CDR3 DNA: TGTGCCAGTAGTATGGGTCAACTTGGGCCTTACGAGCAGTACTTC; CDR3 protein: CASSMGQLGPYEQYF
D gene: TRBD1; V gene: TRBV24-1; clone size: many; J gene: TRBJ2-7; CDR3 DNA: TGTGCCACCAGTGACCCCTCCGGGACAGAACCTTCCGAGCAGTACTTC; CDR3 protein: CATSDPSGTEPSEQYF
D gene: TRBD1; V gene: TRBV6-5; clone size: many; J gene: TRBJ2-7; CDR3 DNA: TGTGCCAGCACGGGTGTGGGACAGGGCCGATCCGAGCAGTACTTC; CDR3 protein: CASTGVGQGRSEQYF
D gene: TRBD1; V gene: TRBV12-3/TRBV12-4; clone size: -; J gene: TRBJ2-7; CDR3 DNA: TGTGCCAGCGGGACAGGGTACGAGCAGTACTTC; CDR3 protein: CASGTGYEQYF